This T cell receptor (beta chain) was found in a study of neoadjuvant anti-PD-1 for oral cavity cancer. Study summary: Non-progressing patients received a fourth nivolumab dose near day 43, then surgery on days 50-56.

Noted time point: after neoadjuvant nivolumab, at surgical resection. This clone was observed a few times. Generated by immunoSEQ multiplex PCR, the TCRdb table keeps only in-frame clones and is missing some. The sample has about 14,000 clones, roughly 74% seen once. CDR3 length: 15 residues. V lost 1 base, J lost 6 bases, and 15 bases lay in between. CDR1 and CDR2 (germline): SGHVS, FQNEAQ. The chain joins TRBV7-8 to TRBJ2-5, with D tentatively TRBD2 (5 bases). This specimen was PBMCs, taken after nivolumab (anti-PD-1) treatment. This sequence was found in a person aged 35-80 years with oral cavity squamous cell carcinoma. For the CDR3, the DNA is TGTGCCAGCAGCTTAGGTCTTAGAGAGGGAAAGACCCAGTACTTC. This sequence encodes CASSLGLREGKTQYF.